The rows below give T cell receptor beta chains drawn from one sample of a study of early T cells in non-severe SARS-CoV-2 infection. TCRdb recomputed calls from the 5' RACE reads with MiXCR, one row per CDR3 protein. The sample contains 20,000 to 30,000 distinct CDR3 sequences, about 4.6% of which appear only once. Sample: whole blood. The origin of the receptors is an adult who was a healthcare worker with PCR-confirmed SARS-CoV-2 infection or an uninfected control (not recorded which). The conserved cysteine and the conserved F or W are not part of the CDR3 here. The order of the fields is clone size, V gene, J gene, D gene, CDR3 protein. D genes are given only for firm matches. Clone sizes are given selectively: once, few, many, or a class where the clone is expanded.

many	TRBV29-1	TRBJ1-5	TRBD1	STSRDRERGSNQPQH
many	TRBV15	TRBJ2-7	.	ATSREGRGVQY
few	TRBV20-1	TRBJ1-1	.	SARPMGRTEAF
few	TRBV7-9	TRBJ2-5	TRBD1	ASSLAQGMIRWY
many	TRBV5-1	TRBJ2-3	.	ASSFYFAEGFTDTQY
few	TRBV5-1	TRBJ2-6	TRBD2	ASSPLAGATAGANVLT
medium-sized	TRBV18	TRBJ1-1	TRBD1	ASSETGTNTEAF
many	TRBV10-3	TRBJ1-1	.	AISDTGSEAF
many	TRBV7-7	TRBJ2-5	.	ASSRGPLGETQY
many	TRBV6-5	TRBJ2-1	.	ASTLSSRGDEQF
many	TRBV3-1	TRBJ2-7	TRBD1	ASSHPGTGGNEQY
.	TRBV11-2	TRBJ2-7	.	ASSQNSQSSYEQY
.	TRBV11-2	TRBJ1-2	.	ASSPWTDPNYGYT
.	TRBV7-3	TRBJ2-4	.	ASSFQGGIQY
few	TRBV4-1	TRBJ2-1	.	ASSQVGVTYNEQF
many	TRBV7-9	TRBJ2-1	TRBD1	ASSPGGRGQADEQF
few	TRBV7-9	TRBJ1-1	.	VSSLAEGGEAF
few	TRBV12-3/TRBV12-4	TRBJ2-1	.	ASSLSGPQF
many	TRBV7-8	TRBJ1-3	.	ASSSGPAGGNTIY
many	TRBV7-9	TRBJ2-1	TRBD1	ASSLDQTGDEQF
many	TRBV12-3/TRBV12-4	TRBJ1-2	TRBD1	ASSSGQGWGYT
many	TRBV5-6	TRBJ1-1	.	ASTRLTGGAWNTEAF
.	TRBV2	TRBJ2-6	TRBD1	ASKTGQGVFRGANVLT
many	TRBV5-4	TRBJ2-1	TRBD1	ASSRTGARDEQF
many	TRBV28	TRBJ1-6	.	ASNIGTEISPLH
few	TRBV7-6	TRBJ2-7	.	ASSEGNSDYSYEQY
many	TRBV7-9	TRBJ1-2	.	ASSLSGNGYT
few	TRBV29-1	TRBJ1-1	.	SVEDLGSMNTEAF
many	TRBV9	TRBJ2-2	.	ASSPAGVHTGELF
many	TRBV20-1	TRBJ1-1	TRBD1	SATPFQGDTEAF
.	TRBV6-5	TRBJ2-3	TRBD2	ASSNRLAADTQY
many	TRBV28	TRBJ2-7	.	ASSWGKAYEQY
many	TRBV7-2	TRBJ2-7	TRBD1	ASAGQAIYEQY
many	TRBV4-2	TRBJ2-1	TRBD1	ASSQGGQGYNEQF
.	TRBV4-2	TRBJ2-2	TRBD2	ASSPRGGPSTGELF
.	TRBV7-9	TRBJ1-3	.	ASSLGAFGNTIY
many	TRBV12-3/TRBV12-4	TRBJ2-5	.	ASSSAKQETQY
many	TRBV14	TRBJ2-3	.	ASSQTGGSTDTQY
.	TRBV20-1	TRBJ2-3	TRBD2	SAREPGGPGDTQY
.	TRBV25-1	TRBJ2-7	.	GLGARSYEQY
many	TRBV2	TRBJ2-7	.	ASSEDFRSSYEQY
many	TRBV20-1	TRBJ2-1	.	SATDSSSYNEQF
many	TRBV7-2	TRBJ2-1	.	ASSFRGSYNEQF
few	TRBV27	TRBJ2-5	.	ASSSSRTTGGETQY
medium-sized	TRBV6-2/TRBV6-3	TRBJ2-6	TRBD1	ASRMTGAASGANVLT
many	TRBV19	TRBJ2-3	.	ASSIRLQGGSTDTQY